Listed below are T cell receptor beta chains from one sample, sequenced in a study of cytomegalovirus exposure and HLA in healthy donors. Sequenced by immunoSEQ multiplex PCR; TCRdb stores in-frame clones only, minus some. The sample yields over 110,000 clones, of which the top ten take up 0.8% to 1%. Sample: PBMCs. The receptor set was obtained from a male donor in good health and CMV-seronegative. Each CDR3 is given with its conserved first and last residue. The D gene is left open where the match is weak.

v_gene: TRBV7-8
d_gene: TRBD2
j_gene: TRBJ2-6
CDR3aa: CASSLRAGGTGANVLTF
CDR3nt: TGTGCCAGCAGCCTCAGGGCCGGGGGGACCGGGGCCAACGTCCTGACTTTC

v_gene: TRBV7-8
d_gene: -
j_gene: TRBJ2-6
CDR3aa: CASSLRQASGANVLTF
CDR3nt: TGTGCCAGCAGCTTAAGACAGGCCTCCGGGGCCAACGTCCTGACTTTC

v_gene: TRBV9
d_gene: -
j_gene: TRBJ2-4
CDR3aa: CASSEYYQGGIQYF
CDR3nt: TGTGCCAGCAGCGAGTATTACCAGGGAGGCATTCAGTACTTC

v_gene: TRBV5-1
d_gene: TRBD2
j_gene: TRBJ2-1
CDR3aa: CASSLVTSGSNEQFF
CDR3nt: TGCGCCAGCAGCTTGGTGACTAGCGGGAGCAATGAGCAGTTCTTC

v_gene: TRBV12-5
d_gene: TRBD1
j_gene: TRBJ1-1
CDR3aa: CASGLGQGAEAFF
CDR3nt: TGTGCTAGTGGTTTGGGACAGGGGGCGGAAGCTTTCTTT

v_gene: TRBV5-1
d_gene: -
j_gene: TRBJ1-3
CDR3aa: CASSFSGDHSGNTIYF
CDR3nt: TGCGCCAGCAGCTTTTCAGGGGACCACTCTGGAAACACCATATATTTT

v_gene: TRBV5-4
d_gene: -
j_gene: TRBJ1-1
CDR3aa: CASSFRFGDDTEAFF
CDR3nt: TGTGCCAGCAGCTTCAGGTTCGGGGATGACACTGAAGCTTTCTTT

v_gene: TRBV9
d_gene: -
j_gene: TRBJ2-5
CDR3aa: CASSPEAGLGETQYF
CDR3nt: TGTGCCAGCAGCCCAGAGGCCGGTTTGGGTGAGACCCAGTACTTC

v_gene: TRBV19
d_gene: TRBD1
j_gene: TRBJ2-5
CDR3aa: CATTPGQDPGTQYF
CDR3nt: TGTGCCACAACTCCGGGACAGGATCCAGGGACCCAGTACTTC

v_gene: TRBV19
d_gene: TRBD2
j_gene: TRBJ2-1
CDR3aa: CASSIAIAGGVNEQFF
CDR3nt: TGTGCCAGTAGTATAGCTATAGCGGGGGGTGTAAATGAGCAGTTCTTC

v_gene: TRBV27
d_gene: TRBD2
j_gene: TRBJ2-7
CDR3aa: CASSSLAGVYEQYF
CDR3nt: TGTGCCAGCAGTTCCTTAGCGGGAGTCTACGAGCAGTACTTC

v_gene: TRBV6-4
d_gene: -
j_gene: TRBJ2-6
CDR3aa: CASSPEGSGANVLTF
CDR3nt: TGTGCCAGCAGCCCCGAGGGTTCTGGGGCCAACGTCCTGACTTTC

v_gene: TRBV9
d_gene: -
j_gene: TRBJ1-3
CDR3aa: CASSDPTGSGNTIYF
CDR3nt: TGTGCCAGCAGCGATCCGACAGGCTCTGGAAACACCATATATTTT

v_gene: TRBV7-8
d_gene: -
j_gene: TRBJ2-3
CDR3aa: CASSLWQGVDTQYF
CDR3nt: TGTGCCAGCAGCTTGTGGCAGGGTGTAGATACGCAGTATTTT

v_gene: TRBV4-3
d_gene: TRBD1
j_gene: TRBJ2-3
CDR3aa: CASSQDRQGTFTDTQYF
CDR3nt: TGCGCCAGCAGCCAAGATAGACAGGGAACCTTCACAGATACGCAGTATTTT

v_gene: TRBV7-9
d_gene: TRBD1
j_gene: TRBJ1-2
CDR3aa: CASARDRVVSGGYTF
CDR3nt: TGTGCCAGCGCCCGAGACAGGGTGGTTTCTGGTGGCTACACCTTC

v_gene: TRBV30
d_gene: -
j_gene: TRBJ1-1
CDR3aa: CAWSVPLQGLRDLAEAFF
CDR3nt: TGTGCCTGGAGTGTACCCCTCCAGGGACTTAGGGATCTCGCTGAAGCTTTCTTT

v_gene: TRBV30
d_gene: -
j_gene: TRBJ1-1
CDR3aa: CAWSVQGNTEAFF
CDR3nt: TGTGCCTGGAGTGTACAGGGGAACACTGAAGCTTTCTTT

v_gene: TRBV7-8
d_gene: TRBD1
j_gene: TRBJ1-5
CDR3aa: CASSSQPGTVNQPQHF
CDR3nt: TGTGCCAGCAGCTCTCAACCCGGGACAGTCAATCAGCCCCAGCATTTT

v_gene: TRBV30
d_gene: TRBD1
j_gene: TRBJ1-1
CDR3aa: CAWGLGQDTEAFF
CDR3nt: TGTGCCTGGGGCCTTGGACAGGACACTGAAGCTTTCTTT

v_gene: TRBV4-2
d_gene: TRBD1
j_gene: TRBJ1-2
CDR3aa: CASSAQGEYPDGYTF
CDR3nt: TGTGCCAGCAGCGCACAGGGGGAATATCCGGATGGCTACACCTTC

v_gene: TRBV6-6
d_gene: -
j_gene: TRBJ2-5
CDR3aa: CASSYSRKRETQYF
CDR3nt: TGTGCCAGCAGTTACTCGAGGAAAAGGGAGACCCAGTACTTC

v_gene: TRBV6-1
d_gene: -
j_gene: TRBJ1-2
CDR3aa: CASSGRGFWDGYTF
CDR3nt: TGTGCCAGCAGTGGCAGGGGCTTCTGGGATGGCTACACCTTC

v_gene: TRBV27
d_gene: -
j_gene: TRBJ1-4
CDR3aa: CASSPKTGSNEKLFF
CDR3nt: TGTGCCAGCAGTCCTAAGACAGGTTCTAATGAAAAACTGTTTTTT

v_gene: TRBV18
d_gene: -
j_gene: TRBJ2-7
CDR3aa: CASSSGVSYEQYF
CDR3nt: TGTGCCAGCTCATCGGGGGTATCCTACGAGCAGTACTTC

v_gene: TRBV4-3
d_gene: TRBD1
j_gene: TRBJ2-7
CDR3aa: CASSQDGQGVSYEQYF
CDR3nt: TGCGCCAGCAGCCAAGATGGACAGGGCGTTTCCTACGAGCAGTACTTC

v_gene: TRBV19
d_gene: -
j_gene: TRBJ2-3
CDR3aa: CASSPGGAIAFNTQYF
CDR3nt: TGTGCCAGTAGTCCCGGTGGGGCTATTGCATTTAATACGCAGTATTTT

v_gene: TRBV7-2
d_gene: -
j_gene: TRBJ1-5
CDR3aa: CASSLDRVNQPQHF
CDR3nt: TGTGCCAGCAGCTTAGACAGGGTTAATCAGCCCCAGCATTTT

v_gene: TRBV5-6
d_gene: -
j_gene: TRBJ1-1
CDR3aa: CASSFEGVRTEAFF
CDR3nt: TGTGCCAGCAGCTTTGAAGGGGTGAGGACTGAAGCTTTCTTT

v_gene: TRBV4-1
d_gene: TRBD1
j_gene: TRBJ2-5
CDR3aa: CASSQGDRSYATQYF
CDR3nt: TGCGCCAGCAGCCAAGGGGACAGGTCTTACGCGACCCAGTACTTC

v_gene: TRBV9
d_gene: -
j_gene: TRBJ1-5
CDR3aa: CASSEGSGQPQHF
CDR3nt: TGTGCCAGCAGCGAGGGGTCCGGCCAGCCCCAGCATTTT

v_gene: TRBV7-6
d_gene: TRBD1
j_gene: TRBJ1-1
CDR3aa: CASSTSGQGTTEAFF
CDR3nt: TGTGCCAGCAGCACAAGCGGACAGGGTACGACTGAAGCTTTCTTT

v_gene: TRBV5-1
d_gene: TRBD2
j_gene: TRBJ2-1
CDR3aa: CASSPGLAASSYNEQFF
CDR3nt: TGCGCCAGCAGCCCCGGACTAGCGGCCAGCTCCTACAATGAGCAGTTCTTC

v_gene: TRBV4-2
d_gene: TRBD2
j_gene: TRBJ2-5
CDR3aa: CASSQVGGRDQETQYF
CDR3nt: TGTGCCAGCAGCCAAGTGGGCGGGAGGGATCAAGAGACCCAGTACTTC

v_gene: TRBV2
d_gene: -
j_gene: TRBJ1-4
CDR3aa: CASSQQGREKLFF
CDR3nt: TGTGCCAGCAGTCAGCAGGGGCGGGAAAAACTGTTTTTT

v_gene: TRBV18
d_gene: -
j_gene: TRBJ2-7
CDR3aa: CASSPSQAYERYF
CDR3nt: TGTGCCAGCTCACCCTCACAAGCCTACGAGCGGTACTTC

v_gene: TRBV25-1
d_gene: -
j_gene: TRBJ2-6
CDR3aa: CASSEVGAGANVLTF
CDR3nt: TGTGCCAGCAGTGAAGTCGGGGCTGGGGCCAACGTCCTGACTTTC

v_gene: TRBV4-2
d_gene: -
j_gene: TRBJ2-6
CDR3aa: CASSAGLSGANVLTF
CDR3nt: TGTGCCAGCAGCGCGGGACTCTCTGGGGCCAACGTCCTGACTTTC

v_gene: TRBV19
d_gene: TRBD1
j_gene: TRBJ2-3
CDR3aa: CASSLGQGADTQYF
CDR3nt: TGTGCCAGTAGTCTAGGACAGGGGGCAGATACGCAGTATTTT

v_gene: TRBV7-9
d_gene: TRBD2
j_gene: TRBJ2-2
CDR3aa: CASSLRLAGGSGELFF
CDR3nt: TGTGCCAGCAGCTTACGTCTAGCGGGGGGATCCGGGGAGCTGTTTTTT

v_gene: TRBV13
d_gene: TRBD2
j_gene: TRBJ2-7
CDR3aa: CASSLGGTNEQYF
CDR3nt: TGTGCCAGCAGCTTGGGGGGGACCAACGAGCAGTACTTC

v_gene: TRBV30
d_gene: TRBD1
j_gene: TRBJ1-1
CDR3aa: CAWRPPTGVNTEAFF
CDR3nt: TGTGCCTGGAGGCCGCCGACAGGGGTAAACACTGAAGCTTTCTTT

v_gene: TRBV5-8
d_gene: -
j_gene: TRBJ1-1
CDR3aa: CASSLRGGTEAFF
CDR3nt: TGTGCCAGCAGCTTGCGCGGGGGCACTGAAGCTTTCTTT

v_gene: TRBV5-1
d_gene: -
j_gene: TRBJ2-7
CDR3aa: CASSYPGTNYEQYF
CDR3nt: TGCGCCAGCAGCTATCCCGGGACAAATTACGAGCAGTACTTC

v_gene: TRBV5-6
d_gene: -
j_gene: TRBJ2-7
CDR3aa: CASSFSRYEQYF
CDR3nt: TGTGCCAGCAGCTTTTCTCGGTACGAGCAGTACTTC

v_gene: TRBV5-6
d_gene: TRBD1
j_gene: TRBJ1-1
CDR3aa: CASSLRGWDRGPNTEAFF
CDR3nt: TGTGCCAGCAGCTTGAGAGGATGGGACAGGGGGCCGAACACTGAAGCTTTCTTT

v_gene: TRBV19
d_gene: -
j_gene: TRBJ1-2
CDR3aa: CASSILGGATYGYTF
CDR3nt: TGTGCCAGTAGTATCCTTGGTGGAGCCACCTATGGCTACACCTTC

v_gene: TRBV27
d_gene: TRBD1
j_gene: TRBJ2-1
CDR3aa: CASSLVEGAPREQFF
CDR3nt: TGTGCCAGCAGTTTAGTAGAGGGGGCTCCGCGTGAGCAGTTCTTC

v_gene: TRBV6-5
d_gene: -
j_gene: TRBJ1-2
CDR3aa: CASSYFLQGEYNGYTF
CDR3nt: TGTGCCAGCAGTTACTTTCTACAGGGAGAGTATAATGGCTACACCTTC

v_gene: TRBV9
d_gene: TRBD1
j_gene: TRBJ1-4
CDR3aa: CASSTPDRANEKLFF
CDR3nt: TGTGCCAGCAGCACCCCGGACAGGGCAAATGAAAAACTGTTTTTT

v_gene: TRBV29-1
d_gene: -
j_gene: TRBJ2-1
CDR3aa: CSSELSSYNEQFF
CDR3nt: TGCAGCTCCGAACTTAGCTCCTACAATGAGCAGTTCTTC

v_gene: TRBV27
d_gene: -
j_gene: TRBJ1-2
CDR3aa: CASSLYGGDGYTF
CDR3nt: TGTGCCAGCAGTTTATACGGGGGGGATGGCTACACCTTC